This TCR beta chain is from a study of control samples from healthy donors and cancer patients. Germline V gene sequence: CDR1 MGHRA, CDR2 YSYEKL. V dropped 7 bases and J dropped 0; count of bases not matched to a gene: 6. The CDR3 runs to 15 residues. This table comes from immunoSEQ multiplex PCR, and its TCRdb copy is limited to in-frame clones, with some not included. The table has about 130,000 clones, roughly 94% seen once. The sequencing sample was made of PBMCs. The chain couples TRBV4-1 to TRBJ1-3, with 7 bases aligning to TRBD1. This TCR was sampled from a man in his 60s with colorectal cancer. CDR3 in DNA: TGCGCCAGCAAATCAGGGGGGGCCTCTGGAAACACCATATATTTT. Amino acids: CASKSGGASGNTIYF.